The source of this T cell receptor beta chain is a study of shared clonotypes between healthy human individuals. Study results and limitations: Clonotypes shared by all four donors outscored non-shared clonotypes in generation probability.

This clone occurred once. Its antigen is undetermined. CDR1 SGHNT and CDR2 YYREEE come from the germline V gene (reference sequence). CDR3 length: 14 residues. V gave up 5 bases and J gave up 3 bases; unmatched junction bases: 8. Researchers ran the assay at a deep level. Here immunoSEQ multiplex PCR was the method, and the copy in TCRdb shows in-frame clones only, minus some. The sample holds approximately 2,200,000 clones, 90% to 95% seen once. It was CD45RO-negative cells, positively selected for CCR7, that made up naive CD8 cells, with terminally differentiated effector memory CD45RA+ cells excluded. Each donor was a Caucasian adult residing in Nashville, Tennessee.

The sequenced material came from naive CD8+ T cells from PBMCs. This sequence originates from a man aged 18 to 30 in good health. Some clones in this sample may be carry-over from other donors' samples. The chain recombines TRBV5-4 with TRBJ2-7; TRBD2 matches at 7 bases. For the CDR3, the DNA is TGTGCCAGCAGTGGACTAGAAAGAAGCTACGAGCAGTACTTC. Its protein product is CASSGLERSYEQYF.